This TCR beta chain was identified in a study of Tregs in tolerant kidney transplant recipients. Profiling relied on immunoSEQ multiplex PCR, and the TCRdb table lists in-frame clones only, not all of them. The sample includes some 70,000 clones, roughly 92% of them seen just once. The CDR3 spans 16 residues. The V segment lost 4 bases and the J segment 4 bases; nucleotides outside the gene matches: 8. In germline, CDR1 is SGHDN, CDR2 FVKESK. Sequences were derived from CD8+ T cells from blood, sampled before the transplant. The rearrangement joins TRBV14 to TRBJ2-1; 9 positions agree with TRBD1. The clonotype originates from a human donor who received a combined kidney and bone marrow transplant. The CDR3 sequence is CASSPPGTGKYNEQFF. In nucleotides, the CDR3 is TGTGCCAGCAGCCCCCCGGGGACAGGGAAATACAATGAGCAGTTCTTC.